This T cell receptor beta chain was recovered during a study of cytomegalovirus exposure and HLA in healthy donors. CDR1 and CDR2 from the germline V gene are GTSNPN and SVGIG (reference sequence). The ends were cut back, 5 bases at V and 0 bases at J, with 14 bases in the middle. The CDR3 sequence is 14 residues long. This clone was observed a few times. Its antigen is not identified. The study ran its PCR with 60 Vbeta and 13 Jbeta primers. Using immunoSEQ multiplex PCR, the repertoire was profiled, and TCRdb retains in-frame clones only, with some absent. The sample includes about 140,000 clones, around 85% of them seen just once. Study-wide results and limits: The investigators catalogued 180 or so TCR beta chains as cytomegalovirus-associated.

This receptor was obtained from a female donor in good health and CMV-seronegative. Specimen: PBMCs. This sequence joins TRBV30 and TRBJ2-7; D might be TRBD2 (5 bases). CDR3 coding DNA: TGTGCCTGGGGGAGTGAGGGCAGCTCCTACGAGCAGTACTTC. Residues: CAWGSEGSSYEQYF. Looking up the rest from reference TRBV30 and TRBJ2-7 gives the full variable domain: SQTIHQWPATLVQPVGSPLSLECTVEGTSNPNLYWYRQAAGRGLQLLFYSVGIGQISSEVPQNLSASRPQDRQFILSSKKLLLSDSGFYLCAWGSEGSSYEQYFGPGTRLTVT.